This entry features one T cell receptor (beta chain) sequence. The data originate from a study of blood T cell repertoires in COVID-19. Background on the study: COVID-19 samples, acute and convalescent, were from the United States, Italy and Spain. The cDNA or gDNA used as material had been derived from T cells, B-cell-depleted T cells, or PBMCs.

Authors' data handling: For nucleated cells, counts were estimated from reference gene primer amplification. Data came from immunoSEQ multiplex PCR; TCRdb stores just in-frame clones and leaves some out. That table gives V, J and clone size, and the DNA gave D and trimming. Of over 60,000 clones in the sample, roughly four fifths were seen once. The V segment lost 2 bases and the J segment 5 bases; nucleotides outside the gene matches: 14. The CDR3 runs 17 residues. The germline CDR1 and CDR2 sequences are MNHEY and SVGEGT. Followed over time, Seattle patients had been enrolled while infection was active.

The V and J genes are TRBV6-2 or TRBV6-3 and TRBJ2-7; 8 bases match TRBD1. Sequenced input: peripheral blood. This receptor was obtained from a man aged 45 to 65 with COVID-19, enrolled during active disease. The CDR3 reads CASSYAIDRGSGDEQYF. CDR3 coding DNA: TGTGCCAGCAGTTACGCCATCGACAGGGGTTCCGGGGACGAGCAGTACTTC.